The entry that follows covers one TCR beta chain sequence. TCRdb processed the 5' RACE reads again and assigns one entry to each CDR3 protein, with no DNA. The listing contains some 390,000 distinct CDR3 sequences. This sample is drawn from a study of T cells expressing NK-cell markers. This CDR3 comprises 12 residues. CDR1 is ENHRY, CDR2 SYGVKD, per germline. This clonotype was sampled from a woman between 45 and 60 years old in good health. Sequenced: blood T cells: a sorted CD56 or NKG2C T cell subset, CD4+ or CD8+ T cells, or bulk PBMC T cells (not recorded which). The chain combines TRBV10-3 with TRBJ2-7. The CDR3 reads CAMGRALYEQYF.